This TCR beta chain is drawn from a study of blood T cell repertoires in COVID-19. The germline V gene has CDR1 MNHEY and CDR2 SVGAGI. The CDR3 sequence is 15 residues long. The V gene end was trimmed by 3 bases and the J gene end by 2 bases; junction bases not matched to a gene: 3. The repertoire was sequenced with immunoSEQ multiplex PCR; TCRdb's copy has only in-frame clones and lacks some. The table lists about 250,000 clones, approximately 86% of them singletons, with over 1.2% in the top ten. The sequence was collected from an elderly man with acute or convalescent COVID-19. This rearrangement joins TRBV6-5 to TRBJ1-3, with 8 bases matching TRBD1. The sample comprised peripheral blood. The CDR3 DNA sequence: TGTGCCAGCAGTTATGACAGGGGACCTGGAAACACCATATATTTT. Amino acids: CASSYDRGPGNTIYF.